The 16 T cell receptor beta chains given below trace back to one sample, sequenced in a study of cytomegalovirus exposure and HLA in healthy donors. Use of 60 Vbeta and 13 Jbeta primers characterized the PCR. Using immunoSEQ multiplex PCR, the repertoire was profiled, and TCRdb retains in-frame clones only, with some absent. The sample has under 150,000 clones, over 60% seen once. Sequenced input: PBMCs. The receptors derive from a man between 18 and 29 years old in good health and CMV-seronegative.

This rearrangement joins TRBV2 to TRBJ2-2, with a weak D call TRBD1 (5 bases). CDR1 and CDR2 from the germline V gene are SNHLY and FYNNEI. CDR3 length: 14 amino acids. V lost 6 bases to trimming and J lost 6 bases, with 14 bases between them. CDR3: CASRWAGRAGELFF. CDR3 coding DNA: TGTGCCAGCAGATGGGCAGGGCGCGCCGGGGAGCTGTTTTTT.

The CDR3 region has the DNA TGTGCCAGCAGAAGCCGGGACACGGATGGCTACACCTTC. This gives the protein CASRSRDTDGYTF. The chain is built from TRBV6-5 and TRBJ1-2; TRBD1 might be the D (6 bases). This CDR3 is 13 amino acids long. CDR1 is MNHEY and CDR2 is SVGAGI in the germline V gene. V lost 6 bases to trimming and J lost 6 bases, with 14 bases between them.

As concerns this clone: One end of the junction is discordant with germline, which a read error may explain. The rearrangement uses TRBV19 and TRBJ1-5; TRBD1 aligns across 7 bases. The germline gives CDR1 LNHDA, CDR2 SQIVND (reference sequence). The CDR3 length is 16 residues. The CDR3 DNA is TGTGCCAGTAGTATAACCTGGACAGGCCGCAATCGGCCCCAGCATTTT. It codes for CASSITWTGRNRPQHF.

This clone was counted only a few times. The V gene is TRBV5-4, the J gene TRBJ2-3, with 7 nucleotides matching TRBD2. Per the germline V gene, CDR1 is SGHNT and CDR2 is YYREEE (reference sequence). The CDR3 totals 15 residues. V trimming: 0 bases; J trimming: 0 bases; junction bases outside the gene matches: 1. The CDR3 here is CASSLGSGSTDTQYF. The CDR3 coding sequence is TGTGCCAGCAGCTTGGGTAGCGGGAGCACAGATACGCAGTATTTT.

This sequence joins TRBV9 and TRBJ1-2; 7 nucleotides agree with TRBD1. With V trimmed by 1 base and J by 4 bases, 19 bases remained unmatched. The CDR3 covers 19 residues. Germline V gives CDR1 SGDLS, CDR2 YYNGEE. The CDR3, as DNA: TGTGCCAGCAGCGTATTCTCGGATGGGGGGACAGCGGAAACCTATGGCTACACCTTC. It encodes CASSVFSDGGTAETYGYTF.

The chain joins TRBV9 to TRBJ1-2; D gene uncertain. This CDR3 has 15 residues. V was trimmed by 5 bases and J by 0 bases, leaving 14 bases between them. Germline V gene data show CDR1 as SGDLS and CDR2 as YYNGEE. CDR3 coding DNA: TGTGCCAGCAGAGGACGGACTGGGACTAACTATGGCTACACCTTC. It specifies CASRGRTGTNYGYTF.

The count of this clone is one. The chain carries TRBV27 and TRBJ2-3, with D possibly being TRBD1 (5 bases). Per germline, CDR1 MNHEY and CDR2 SMNVEV (reference sequence). Trimming removed 0 bases at V and 2 bases at J, with 12 bases between. The CDR3 runs 16 residues. Here the CDR3 reads CASSLSTASYTDTQYF. Written as DNA, the CDR3 is TGTGCCAGCAGTTTATCGACAGCTAGTTACACAGATACGCAGTATTTT.

V and J are TRBV4-3 and TRBJ2-1, with 11 bases matching TRBD2. The CDR3 consists of 16 residues. Germline trimming cut 4 bases from V and 3 bases from J; bases unmatched to any gene: 5. Germline V gene sequence: CDR1 LGHNA, CDR2 YSLEER. The CDR3 DNA follows: TGCGCCAGCAGCCGAGAACTAGCGGGGGACTACAATGAGCAGTTCTTC. It codes for CASSRELAGDYNEQFF.

This clone has just one count. The V gene is TRBV4-1, the J gene TRBJ2-7, with a possible D match to TRBD2 (5 bases). This CDR3 has 15 residues. CDR1 MGHRA and CDR2 YSYEKL come from the germline V gene. Trimming cost V 4 bases and J 2 bases, with 15 bases left between them. As DNA, the CDR3 is TGCGCCAGCAGCCCCCGGGAAAAGGGAACCTACGAGCAGTACTTC. It yields the protein CASSPREKGTYEQYF.

V and J are TRBV30 and TRBJ1-5; the match to TRBD1 covers 7 bases. The CDR3 has 16 residues. Germline values: CDR1 GTSNPN, CDR2 SVGIG (reference sequence). V dropped 0 bases and J dropped 4; count of bases not matched to a gene: 9. CDR3 in amino acids: CAWSVQVTGANQPQHF. DNA of the CDR3: TGTGCCTGGAGTGTACAGGTCACAGGGGCAAATCAGCCCCAGCATTTT. The variable domain in full, completed from reference TRBV30 and TRBJ1-5, reads SQTIHQWPATLVQPVGSPLSLECTVEGTSNPNLYWYRQAAGRGLQLLFYSVGIGQISSEVPQNLSASRPQDRQFILSSKKLLLSDSGFYLCAWSVQVTGANQPQHFGDGTRLSIL.

The chain links TRBV7-2 to TRBJ2-7; 10 bases match TRBD2. The V and J ends lost 0 bases and 7 bases, in that order; junction bases with no gene match: 9. Germline-derived CDR1 and CDR2 are SGHTA and FQGNSA. CDR3 size: 16 residues. CDR3 DNA sequence: TGTGCCAGCAGCTTAGCCGGGGGGCTAGCGGGAGCTGAGCAGTACTTC. Translation: CASSLAGGLAGAEQYF.

The chain joins TRBV11-1 to TRBJ2-2; TRBD1 agrees at 7 bases. The CDR3 is made up of 17 amino acids. With 4 bases clipped from V and 3 bases from J, the junction kept 11 bases outside the gene matches. CDR1 is SGHAT, CDR2 FQDESV, per germline (reference sequence). The CDR3, as DNA: TGTGCCAGCAGCTCTTCTACCGGGACAGCTTACACCGGGGAGCTGTTTTTT. It codes for CASSSSTGTAYTGELFF.

This clone was picked up one time. The chain links TRBV7-9 to TRBJ2-2; the D is unclear. Trimming stripped 4 bases from V and 4 bases from J, with 4 bases between. CDR1 and CDR2 (germline): SEHNR, FQNEAQ (reference sequence). This CDR3 region has 12 residues. The CDR3 sequence: CASSWPTGELFF. The CDR3, as DNA: TGTGCCAGCAGCTGGCCCACCGGGGAGCTGTTTTTT.

This chain joins TRBV7-9 and TRBJ1-1, with a tentative D call TRBD1 (6 bases). This CDR3 comprises 14 residues. V was trimmed by 7 bases and J by 2 bases, leaving 14 bases between them. Germline V gene lookup returns CDR1 SEHNR and CDR2 FQNEAQ (reference sequence). As DNA, the CDR3 is TGTGCCAGCAACCCGCGGACAGCAAACACTGAAGCTTTCTTT. Its protein product is CASNPRTANTEAFF.

The chain uses TRBV5-1 and TRBJ1-3; the match to TRBD1 covers 9 bases. CDR1 and CDR2 (germline): SGHRS, YFSETQ. This CDR3 has 15 amino acids. Losses at the gene ends were 5 bases for V and 0 bases for J; bases not matched to a gene: 3. The CDR3 spells CASRQGASSGNTIYF. The CDR3 DNA reads as TGCGCCAGCAGACAGGGGGCGAGCTCTGGAAACACCATATATTTT.

The genes are TRBV7-8 and TRBJ2-3, with D possibly matching TRBD2 (6 bases). The CDR3 consists of 14 residues. Looked up from germline, CDR1 is SGHVS and CDR2 is FQNEAQ. V lost 2 bases, J lost 5 bases, and 11 bases lay in between. CDR3 coding DNA: TGTGCCAGCAGCTTAACTATGGAGGGAGATACGCAGTATTTT. This translates into CASSLTMEGDTQYF.